This TCR beta chain came from a study of blood T cell repertoires in COVID-19. Study-level information: COVID-19 samples from acute and convalescent phases originated in the United States, Italy and Spain. PBMCs, B-cell-depleted T cells, or T cells provided the cDNA or gDNA that made up the material.

Germline assignment: CDR1 WSHSY and CDR2 SAAADI. The length of the CDR3 is 12 residues. V was cut by 5 bases and J by 4 bases, with 9 bases left in between. This table comes from immunoSEQ multiplex PCR, and its TCRdb copy is limited to in-frame clones, with some not included. The repertoire includes approximately 26,000 clones, 90% of them detected once, and approximately 1.7% sits in the top ten. Sequencing input: peripheral blood. This receptor was taken from a woman aged 60-75 years with active COVID-19. This sequence joins TRBV10-2 and TRBJ2-7, with D tentatively TRBD2 (5 bases). The CDR3 region is CASSTDSYEQYF. CDR3 coding DNA: TGCGCCAGCAGTACGGACTCATACGAGCAGTACTTC.